The TCR beta chain described here comes from a study of PD-1 blockade in classical Hodgkin lymphoma. For the study at large: A 3 mg/kg intravenous dose of nivolumab was received by patients every 2 weeks. Whole-study results and caveats: Reported findings placed baseline TCR diversity lower in newly diagnosed patients (compared with healthy donors). Prior to therapy, complete responders displayed diversity much like that of newly diagnosed patients. Sources of repertoire differences remain undefined, possibly disease activity or prior therapy.

Relapse after autologous stem cell transplantation occurred in every patient, and brentuximab vedotin exposure varied. Turning to this clone: Antigen unknown.

Trimming took 2 bases from V and 3 from J; bases not matched to a gene: 12. Germline CDR1 is SGHVS and CDR2 is FNYEAQ. The CDR3 totals 19 residues. The assay was immunoSEQ multiplex PCR, and TCRdb's table has in-frame clones only and misses some. This table holds about 43,000 clones, approximately 70% found once. The sequence derives from a human donor with classical Hodgkin lymphoma. This sample comprised peripheral blood mononuclear cells (PBMCs), obtained before the second cycle of nivolumab. J is TRBJ2-1 and V is TRBV7-6, with 11 bases matching TRBD1. The CDR3 here is CASSLRTGGAGVDYNEQFF. In DNA, the CDR3 is TGTGCCAGCAGCTTAAGGACAGGGGGCGCAGGAGTCGACTACAATGAGCAGTTCTTC. Looking up the rest from reference TRBV7-6 and TRBJ2-1 gives the full variable domain: GAGVSQSPRYKVTKRGQDVALRCDPISGHVSLYWYRQALGQGPEFLTYFNYEAQQDKSGLPNDRFSAERPEGSISTLTIQRTEQRDSAMYRCASSLRTGGAGVDYNEQFFGPGTRLTVL.